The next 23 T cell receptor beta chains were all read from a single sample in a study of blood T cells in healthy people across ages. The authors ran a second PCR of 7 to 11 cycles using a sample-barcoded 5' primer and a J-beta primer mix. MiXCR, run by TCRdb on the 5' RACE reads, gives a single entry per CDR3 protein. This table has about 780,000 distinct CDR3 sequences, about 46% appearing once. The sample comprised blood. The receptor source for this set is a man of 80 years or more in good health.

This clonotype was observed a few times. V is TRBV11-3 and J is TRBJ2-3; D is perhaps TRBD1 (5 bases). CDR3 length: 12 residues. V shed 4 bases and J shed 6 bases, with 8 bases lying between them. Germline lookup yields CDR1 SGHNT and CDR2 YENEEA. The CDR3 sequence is CASSYQGDTQYF. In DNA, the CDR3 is TGTGCCAGCAGCTACCAGGGTGATACGCAGTATTTT.

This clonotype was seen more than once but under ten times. The CDR3 DNA is TGTGCCAGCTCCCGAAGCGGGTTAAGCACAGATACGCAGTATTTT. This sequence encodes CASSRSGLSTDTQYF. The chain carries TRBV18 and TRBJ2-3; TRBD2 is a possible D gene (6 bases). Trimming left V 6 bases short and J 0 bases short, with 13 bases between. Germline-derived CDR1 and CDR2 are KGHSH and LQKENI. CDR3 length: 15 amino acids.

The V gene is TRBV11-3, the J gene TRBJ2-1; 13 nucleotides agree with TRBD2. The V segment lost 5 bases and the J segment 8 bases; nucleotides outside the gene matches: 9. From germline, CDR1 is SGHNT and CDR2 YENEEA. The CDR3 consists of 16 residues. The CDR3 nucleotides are TGTGCCAGCAGCGAACGACTAGCGGGAGGTGGGGATGAGCAGTTCTTC. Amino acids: CASSERLAGGGDEQFF.

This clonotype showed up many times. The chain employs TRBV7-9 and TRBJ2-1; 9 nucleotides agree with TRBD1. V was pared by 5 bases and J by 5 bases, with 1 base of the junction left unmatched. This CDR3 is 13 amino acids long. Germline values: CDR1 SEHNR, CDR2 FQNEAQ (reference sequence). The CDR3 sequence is CASSRDRDNEQFF. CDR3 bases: TGTGCCAGCAGCCGGGACAGGGACAATGAGCAGTTCTTC.

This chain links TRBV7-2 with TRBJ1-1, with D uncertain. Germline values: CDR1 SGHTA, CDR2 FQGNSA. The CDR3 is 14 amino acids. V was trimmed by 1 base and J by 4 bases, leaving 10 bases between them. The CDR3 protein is CASSLDKTFTEAFF. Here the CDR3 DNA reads TGTGCCAGCAGCTTAGACAAAACTTTCACTGAAGCTTTCTTT.

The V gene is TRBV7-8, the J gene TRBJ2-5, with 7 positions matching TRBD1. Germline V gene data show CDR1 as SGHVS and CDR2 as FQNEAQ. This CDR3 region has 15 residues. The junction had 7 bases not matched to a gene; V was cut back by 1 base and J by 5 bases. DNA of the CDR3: TGTGCCAGCAGCTTAGGACGACAGGGTGGGGAGACCCAGTACTTC. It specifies CASSLGRQGGETQYF.

CDR3 sequence reads: CASSQTGGENIQYF. DNA for the CDR3: TGTGCCAGCAGCCAGACAGGGGGGGAAAACATTCAGTACTTC. The V call is TRBV2, the J call TRBJ2-7, with TRBD1 matching over 9 bases. The J call may be incorrect, as the DNA end agrees better with TRBJ2-4. Germline CDR1 SNHLY, CDR2 FYNNEI. CDR3 size: 14 residues.

CDR3 sequence reads: CASSSVREGDTQYF. As DNA, the CDR3 is TGTGCCAGCAGTTCAGTCAGGGAGGGAGATACGCAGTATTTT. V usage is TRBV12-3 or TRBV12-4 and J usage is TRBJ2-3; 7 bases fit TRBD2. The CDR3 length is 14 residues. V lost 4 bases to trimming and J lost 5 bases; unmatched junction nucleotides: 6.

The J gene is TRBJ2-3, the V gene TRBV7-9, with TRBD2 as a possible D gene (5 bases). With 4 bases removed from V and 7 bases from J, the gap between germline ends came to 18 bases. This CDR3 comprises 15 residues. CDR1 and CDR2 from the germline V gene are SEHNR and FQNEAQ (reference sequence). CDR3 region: CASSYRVGGSNTQYF. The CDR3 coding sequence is TGTGCCAGCAGCTACCGCGTGGGCGGGTCTAATACGCAGTATTTT.

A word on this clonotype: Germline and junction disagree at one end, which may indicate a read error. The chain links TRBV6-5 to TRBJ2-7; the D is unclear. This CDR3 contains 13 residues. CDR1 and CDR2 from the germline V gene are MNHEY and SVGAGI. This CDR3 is CASSDSFEYEQYF. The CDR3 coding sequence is TGTGCCAGCAGTGACTCTTTCGAGTACGAGCAGTACTTC.

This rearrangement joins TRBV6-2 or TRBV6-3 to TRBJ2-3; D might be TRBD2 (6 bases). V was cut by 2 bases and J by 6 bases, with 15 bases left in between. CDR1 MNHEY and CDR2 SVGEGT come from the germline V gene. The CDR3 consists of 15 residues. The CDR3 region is CASSYDSGNSDTQYF. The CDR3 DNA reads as TGTGCCAGCAGTTACGATAGCGGAAACTCCGATACGCAGTATTTT.

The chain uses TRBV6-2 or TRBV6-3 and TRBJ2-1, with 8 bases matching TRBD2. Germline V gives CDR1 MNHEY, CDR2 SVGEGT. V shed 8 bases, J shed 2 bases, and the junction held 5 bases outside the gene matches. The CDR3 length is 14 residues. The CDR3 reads CASVSREAYNEQFF. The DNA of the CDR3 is TGTGCCAGCGTGTCGCGGGAGGCCTACAATGAGCAGTTCTTC.

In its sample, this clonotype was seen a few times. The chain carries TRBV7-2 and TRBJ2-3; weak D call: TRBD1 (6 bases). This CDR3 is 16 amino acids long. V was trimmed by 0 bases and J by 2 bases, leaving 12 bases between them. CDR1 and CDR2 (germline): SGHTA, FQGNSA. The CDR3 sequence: CASSLARGGNTDTQYF. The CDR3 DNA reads TGTGCCAGCAGCTTAGCTAGAGGGGGAAACACAGATACGCAGTATTTT.

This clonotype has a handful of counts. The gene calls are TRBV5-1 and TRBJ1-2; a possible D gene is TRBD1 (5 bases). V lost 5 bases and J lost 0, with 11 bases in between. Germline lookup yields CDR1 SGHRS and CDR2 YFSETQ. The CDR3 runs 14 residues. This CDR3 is CASRSGPANYGYTF. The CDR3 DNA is TGCGCCAGCAGATCAGGGCCCGCTAACTATGGCTACACCTTC.

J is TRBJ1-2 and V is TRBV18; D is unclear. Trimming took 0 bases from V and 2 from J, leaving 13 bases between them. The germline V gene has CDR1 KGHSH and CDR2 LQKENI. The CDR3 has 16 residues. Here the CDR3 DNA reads TGTGCCAGCTCACCACCCACAGCTCGAACAAACTATGGCTACACCTTC. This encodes CASSPPTARTNYGYTF.

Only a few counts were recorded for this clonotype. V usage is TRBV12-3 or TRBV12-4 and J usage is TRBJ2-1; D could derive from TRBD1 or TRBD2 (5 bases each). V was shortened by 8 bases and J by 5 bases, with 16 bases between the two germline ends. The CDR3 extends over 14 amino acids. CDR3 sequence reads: CASCQGVVNNEQFF. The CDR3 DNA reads TGTGCCAGCTGCCAGGGAGTTGTAAACAATGAGCAGTTCTTC.

CDR3 nucleotide sequence: TGCGCCAGCAGCCAAGCTGCCGGCTCCTACAATGAGCAGTTCTTC. It encodes CASSQAAGSYNEQFF. The chain recombines TRBV4-3 with TRBJ2-1; D remains unclear. Germline V gives CDR1 LGHNA, CDR2 YSLEER. Deletions cut 1 base from V and 0 bases from J, with 7 bases between. The CDR3 extends over 15 amino acids.

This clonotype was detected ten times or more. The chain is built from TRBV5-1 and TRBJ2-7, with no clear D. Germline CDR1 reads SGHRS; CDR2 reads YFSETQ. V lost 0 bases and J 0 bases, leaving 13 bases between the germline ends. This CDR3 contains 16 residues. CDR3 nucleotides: TGCGCCAGCAGCTTGGAATCTGGGATTAGCTCCTACGAGCAGTACTTC. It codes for CASSLESGISSYEQYF. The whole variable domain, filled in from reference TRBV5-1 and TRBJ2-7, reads KAGVTQTPRYLIKTRGQQVTLSCSPISGHRSVSWYQQTPGQGLQFLFEYFSETQRNKGNFPGRFSGRQFSNSRSEMNVSTLELGDSALYLCASSLESGISSYEQYFGPGTRLTVT.

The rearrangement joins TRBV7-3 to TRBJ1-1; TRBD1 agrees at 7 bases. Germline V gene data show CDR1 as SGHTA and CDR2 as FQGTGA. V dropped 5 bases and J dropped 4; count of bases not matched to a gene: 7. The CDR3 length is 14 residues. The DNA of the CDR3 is TGTGCCAGCAGCAAGACAGGGTTGCCCACTGAAGCTTTCTTT. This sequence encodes CASSKTGLPTEAFF.

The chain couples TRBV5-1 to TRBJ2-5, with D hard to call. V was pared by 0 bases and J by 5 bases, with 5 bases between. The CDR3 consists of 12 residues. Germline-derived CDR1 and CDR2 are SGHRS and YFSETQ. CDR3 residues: CASSLEAETQYF. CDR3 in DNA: TGCGCCAGCAGCTTGGAAGCGGAGACCCAGTACTTC.

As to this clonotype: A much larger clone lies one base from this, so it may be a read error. The CDR3 region is CASGYIRGPSTDTQYF. The CDR3 coding sequence is TGTGCCAGCGGTTACATCAGGGGCCCTAGCACAGATACGCAGTATTTT. The chain is built from TRBV6-2 or TRBV6-3 and TRBJ2-3, with a possible D match to TRBD1 (6 bases). The length of the CDR3 is 16 residues. Germline V gene sequence: CDR1 MNHEY, CDR2 SVGEGT.

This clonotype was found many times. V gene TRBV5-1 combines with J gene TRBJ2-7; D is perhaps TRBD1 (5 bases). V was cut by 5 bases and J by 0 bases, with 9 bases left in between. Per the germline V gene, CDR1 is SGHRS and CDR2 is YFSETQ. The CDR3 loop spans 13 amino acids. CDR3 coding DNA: TGCGCCAGCAGTTACGGACACTCCTACGAGCAGTACTTC. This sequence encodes CASSYGHSYEQYF.

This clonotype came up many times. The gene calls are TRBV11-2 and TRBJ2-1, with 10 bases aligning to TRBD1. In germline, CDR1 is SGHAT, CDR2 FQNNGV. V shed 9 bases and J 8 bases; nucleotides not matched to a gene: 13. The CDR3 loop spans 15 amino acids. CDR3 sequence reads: CASAGQGSRRDEQFF. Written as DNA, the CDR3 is TGTGCCAGTGCGGGACAGGGGTCCCGTCGGGATGAGCAGTTCTTC.